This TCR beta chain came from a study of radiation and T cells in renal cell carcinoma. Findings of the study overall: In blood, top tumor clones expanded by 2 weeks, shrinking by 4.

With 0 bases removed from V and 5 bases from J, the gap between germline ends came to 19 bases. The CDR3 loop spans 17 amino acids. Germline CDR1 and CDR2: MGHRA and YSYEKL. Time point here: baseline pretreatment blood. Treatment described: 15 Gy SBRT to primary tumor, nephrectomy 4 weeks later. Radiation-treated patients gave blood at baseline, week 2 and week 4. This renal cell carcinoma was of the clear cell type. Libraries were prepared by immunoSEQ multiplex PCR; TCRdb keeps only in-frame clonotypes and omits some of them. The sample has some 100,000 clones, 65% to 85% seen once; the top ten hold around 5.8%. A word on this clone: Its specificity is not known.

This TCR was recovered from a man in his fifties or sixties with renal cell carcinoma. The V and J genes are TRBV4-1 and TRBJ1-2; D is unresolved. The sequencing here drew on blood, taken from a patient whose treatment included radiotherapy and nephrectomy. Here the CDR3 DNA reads TGCGCCAGCAGCCAAGATTCGGCGGGCCACAGCCTATATGGCTACACCTTC. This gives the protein CASSQDSAGHSLYGYTF.